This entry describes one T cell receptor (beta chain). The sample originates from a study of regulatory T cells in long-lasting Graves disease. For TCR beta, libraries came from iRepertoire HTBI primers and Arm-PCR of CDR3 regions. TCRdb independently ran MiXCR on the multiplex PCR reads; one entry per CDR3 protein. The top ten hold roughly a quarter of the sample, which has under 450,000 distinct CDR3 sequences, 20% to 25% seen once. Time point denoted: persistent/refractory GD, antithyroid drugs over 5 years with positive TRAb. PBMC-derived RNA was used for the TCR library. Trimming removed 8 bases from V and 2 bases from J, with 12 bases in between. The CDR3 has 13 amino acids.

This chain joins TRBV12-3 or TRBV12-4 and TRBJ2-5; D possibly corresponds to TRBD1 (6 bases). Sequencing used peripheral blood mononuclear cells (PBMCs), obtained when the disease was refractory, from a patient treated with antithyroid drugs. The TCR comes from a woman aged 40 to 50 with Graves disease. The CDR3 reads CASALQGQETQYF. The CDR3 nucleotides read TGTGCCAGCGCTTTGCAGGGGCAAGAGACCCAGTACTTC.